This TCR beta chain is drawn from a study of Graves' ophthalmopathy and Graves' hyperthyroidism. Worth noting for this clonotype: The antigen is unknown.

The TCR beta CDR3 regions underwent amplification from RNA transcripts. Second-round multiplex PCR came after a first-round RT-PCR that employed HTBI primers. TCRdb reanalysed the multiplex PCR reads using MiXCR and keeps one entry per CDR3 protein. Of hundreds of thousands of distinct CDR3 sequences detected, 22% appear once; the ten largest clones hold around 7%. Among the hyperthyroidism patients, all were newly diagnosed, aged 18 to 65, with under 2 months' duration. Serum thyroxine and TRAb, along with clinical symptoms, thyroid ultrasound and orbital computed tomography, were what diagnosis relied on. V was shortened by 0 bases and J by 7 bases, with 13 bases between the two germline ends. Per germline, CDR1 LNHNV and CDR2 YYDKDF (reference sequence). The CDR3 sequence is 15 residues long. Study findings and constraints: From stable hyperthyroidism, ophthalmopathy was separated by a 13-signature model with just over 85% sensitivity and over 70% specificity.

Sequences were obtained from peripheral blood. The source is a woman between 18 and 29 years old with stable Graves' hyperthyroidism. Some clones in this sample may be carry-over from other donors' samples. The rearrangement joins TRBV15 to TRBJ1-5; a possible D gene is TRBD1 (5 bases). In DNA form, the CDR3 reads TGTGCCACCAGCAGAGATCTGGGGGGAGGGCAGCCCCAGCATTTT. Translated: CATSRDLGGGQPQHF. Filled out from reference TRBV15 and TRBJ1-5, the complete variable domain reads DAMVIQNPRYQVTQFGKPVTLSCSQTLNHNVMYWYQQKSSQAPKLLFHYYDKDFNNEADTPDNFQSRRPNTSFCFLDIRSPGLGDTAMYLCATSRDLGGGQPQHFGDGTRLSIL.